This is a list of T cell receptor beta chains from one sample in a study of technical replicates of blood from several donors. The assay was immunoSEQ multiplex PCR, and TCRdb's table has in-frame clones only and misses some. The top ten clones hold about 0.35% of a sample with about 97,000 clones, about 95% of them seen once. Sequencing used T cells isolated from PBMCs. These receptors were collected from a human donor in good health. Each CDR3 is given without its conserved first and last residue. The D gene is left open where the match is weak.

V gene: TRBV2
D gene: TRBD2
CDR3 protein: ASIPGLAVWNEQF

V gene: TRBV21-1
D gene: .
CDR3 protein: ASILGQNQPQH

V gene: TRBV5-6
D gene: TRBD1
CDR3 protein: ASSHTLYRGRSYSYEQY

V gene: TRBV9
D gene: .
CDR3 protein: ASSVFGTPSTEAF

V gene: TRBV30
D gene: .
CDR3 protein: AWRPSGNTGELF

V gene: TRBV7-3
D gene: TRBD1
CDR3 protein: ASSPKDRGGNTEAF

V gene: TRBV19
D gene: TRBD2
CDR3 protein: ASSRGVREVDNEQF

V gene: TRBV7-9
D gene: TRBD2
CDR3 protein: ASSLGLAGGEQF

V gene: TRBV4-1
D gene: .
CDR3 protein: ASSQGRGSYEQY

V gene: TRBV28
D gene: .
CDR3 protein: ASRYQGTEAF

V gene: TRBV6-4
D gene: TRBD2
CDR3 protein: ASSASGRYNEQF

V gene: TRBV2
D gene: TRBD1
CDR3 protein: ASAGQGLYTEAF

V gene: TRBV7-2
D gene: .
CDR3 protein: ASSLSLGANVLT

V gene: TRBV6-6
D gene: .
CDR3 protein: ASSYSSHRGTEAF

V gene: TRBV4-2
D gene: TRBD1
CDR3 protein: ASSQDRDSLYGYT

V gene: TRBV5-1
D gene: .
CDR3 protein: ASSPVAFRSYNEQF

V gene: TRBV18
D gene: TRBD2
CDR3 protein: ASQLAGAYEQY

V gene: TRBV4-1
D gene: TRBD1
CDR3 protein: ASSPTGFDQPQH

V gene: TRBV4-1
D gene: .
CDR3 protein: ASSQELGGANEKLF

V gene: TRBV18
D gene: TRBD2
CDR3 protein: ASSPAGVLYEQY

V gene: TRBV4-3
D gene: .
CDR3 protein: ASSQDHKGGQETQY

V gene: TRBV2
D gene: .
CDR3 protein: ASSPMPGRPDEQY

V gene: TRBV7-9
D gene: TRBD1
CDR3 protein: ASSWTGIGDTQY

V gene: TRBV6-1
D gene: .
CDR3 protein: ASSETGNQPQH

V gene: TRBV9
D gene: .
CDR3 protein: ASSVEGSGNTIY

V gene: TRBV7-3
D gene: .
CDR3 protein: ASSPPTGGAF

V gene: TRBV30
D gene: .
CDR3 protein: AWSVQLETQY

V gene: TRBV28
D gene: .
CDR3 protein: ASAEEGLSSYEQY

V gene: TRBV5-1
D gene: .
CDR3 protein: ASSAEGRNQPQH

V gene: TRBV2
D gene: TRBD2
CDR3 protein: ASSERLAGYNEQY

V gene: TRBV19
D gene: .
CDR3 protein: ASGQTYNEQF

V gene: TRBV5-1
D gene: TRBD1
CDR3 protein: ASSPGTGGYQETQY

V gene: TRBV30
D gene: TRBD2
CDR3 protein: AWSVVGLVGREQY

V gene: TRBV5-1
D gene: .
CDR3 protein: ASRSPGASNTGELF

V gene: TRBV4-1
D gene: TRBD2
CDR3 protein: ASSRSGSALYEQY

V gene: TRBV30
D gene: .
CDR3 protein: AWSLGSGRTQY

V gene: TRBV27
D gene: TRBD2
CDR3 protein: ASSHNLAGGNNEQF

V gene: TRBV9
D gene: TRBD1
CDR3 protein: ASSVGQDRLIDYGYT

V gene: TRBV5-1
D gene: .
CDR3 protein: ASSPLGGEETQY

V gene: TRBV6-5
D gene: .
CDR3 protein: ASSSPRGTTDTQY

V gene: TRBV30
D gene: .
CDR3 protein: ACHPGQGSTEAF

V gene: TRBV18
D gene: TRBD1
CDR3 protein: ASSPYPTGVYEQY

V gene: TRBV28
D gene: .
CDR3 protein: ASSLFPNQPQH

V gene: TRBV21-1
D gene: .
CDR3 protein: ASSRSSGRGDPDEQF

V gene: TRBV4-1
D gene: .
CDR3 protein: ASSQEAASNEKLF

V gene: TRBV27
D gene: .
CDR3 protein: ASSRAVGELF

V gene: TRBV28
D gene: .
CDR3 protein: ASSSFVTAGSEKLF

V gene: TRBV5-8
D gene: .
CDR3 protein: ASSPDSYEQY

V gene: TRBV4-2
D gene: TRBD2
CDR3 protein: ASSQGGRNEQY